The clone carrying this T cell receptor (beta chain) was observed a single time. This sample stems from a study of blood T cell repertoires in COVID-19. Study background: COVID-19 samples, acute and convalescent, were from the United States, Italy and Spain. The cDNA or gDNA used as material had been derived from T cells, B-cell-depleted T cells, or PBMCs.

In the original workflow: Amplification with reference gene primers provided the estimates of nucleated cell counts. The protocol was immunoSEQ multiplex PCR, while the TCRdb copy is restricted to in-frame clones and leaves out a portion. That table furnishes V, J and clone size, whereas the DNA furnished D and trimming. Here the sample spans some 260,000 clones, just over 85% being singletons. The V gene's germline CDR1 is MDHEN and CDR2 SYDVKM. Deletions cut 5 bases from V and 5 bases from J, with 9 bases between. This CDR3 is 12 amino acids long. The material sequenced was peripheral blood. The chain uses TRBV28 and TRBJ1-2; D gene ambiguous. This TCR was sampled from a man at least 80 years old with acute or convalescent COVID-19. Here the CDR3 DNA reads TGTGCCAGCAGTAATGCGAAATATGGCTACACCTTC. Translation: CASSNAKYGYTF.